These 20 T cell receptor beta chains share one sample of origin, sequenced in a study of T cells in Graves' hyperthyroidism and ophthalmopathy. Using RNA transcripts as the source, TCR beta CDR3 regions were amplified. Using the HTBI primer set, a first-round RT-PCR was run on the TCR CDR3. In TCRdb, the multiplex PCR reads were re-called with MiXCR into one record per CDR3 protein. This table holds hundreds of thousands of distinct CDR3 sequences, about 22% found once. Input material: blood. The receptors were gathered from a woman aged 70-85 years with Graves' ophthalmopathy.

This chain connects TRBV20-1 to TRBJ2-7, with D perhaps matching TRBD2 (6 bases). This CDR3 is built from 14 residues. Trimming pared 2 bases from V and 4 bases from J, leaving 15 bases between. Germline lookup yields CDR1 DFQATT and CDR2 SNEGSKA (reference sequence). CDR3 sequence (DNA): TGCAGTGCTAGACCGGGGAGGAGTTGGTACGAGCAGTACTTC. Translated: CSARPGRSWYEQYF.

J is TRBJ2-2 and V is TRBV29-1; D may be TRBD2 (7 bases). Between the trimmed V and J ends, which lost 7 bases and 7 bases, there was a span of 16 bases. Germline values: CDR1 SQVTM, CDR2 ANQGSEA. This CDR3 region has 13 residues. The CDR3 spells CSGEGEGSGELFF. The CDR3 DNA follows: TGCAGCGGCGAGGGGGAGGGGAGCGGGGAGCTGTTTTTT.

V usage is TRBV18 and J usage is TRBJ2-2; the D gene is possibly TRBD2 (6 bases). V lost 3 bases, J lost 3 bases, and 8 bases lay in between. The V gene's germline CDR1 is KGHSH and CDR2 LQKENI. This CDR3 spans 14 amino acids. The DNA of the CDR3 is TGTGCCAGCTCACCGAGGGACTACACCGGGGAGCTGTTTTTT. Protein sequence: CASSPRDYTGELFF.

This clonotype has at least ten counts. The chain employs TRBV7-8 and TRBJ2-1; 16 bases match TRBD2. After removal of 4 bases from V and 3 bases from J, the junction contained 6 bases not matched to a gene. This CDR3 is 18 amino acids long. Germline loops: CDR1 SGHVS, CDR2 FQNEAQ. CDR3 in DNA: TGTGCCAGCAGCTCGGGACTAGCGGGAGGGCGACACTACAATGAGCAGTTCTTC. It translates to CASSSGLAGGRHYNEQFF. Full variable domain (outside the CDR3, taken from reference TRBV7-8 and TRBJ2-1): GAGVSQSPRYKVAKRGQDVALRCDPISGHVSLFWYQQALGQGPEFLTYFQNEAQLDKSGLPSDRFFAERPEGSVSTLKIQRTQQEDSAVYLCASSSGLAGGRHYNEQFFGPGTRLTVL.

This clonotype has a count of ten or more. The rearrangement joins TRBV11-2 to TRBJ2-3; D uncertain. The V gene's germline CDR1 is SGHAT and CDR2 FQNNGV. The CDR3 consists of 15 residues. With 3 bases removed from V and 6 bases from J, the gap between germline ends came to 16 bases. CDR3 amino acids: CASSFTGPTTDTQYF. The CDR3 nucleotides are TGTGCCAGCAGCTTCACCGGGCCTACCACCGATACGCAGTATTTT.

CDR3 coding DNA: TGTGCCAGCAGCATGCAAAGACAGGGGTCAGATGAAAAACTGTTTTTT. Translated: CASSMQRQGSDEKLFF. The chain combines TRBV28 with TRBJ1-4; 8 nucleotides line up with TRBD1. Per germline, CDR1 MDHEN and CDR2 SYDVKM. The CDR3 length is 16 residues. With V trimmed by 6 bases and J by 6 bases, 12 bases remained unmatched.

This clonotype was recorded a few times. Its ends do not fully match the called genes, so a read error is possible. CDR3: CSVRTGPYTETFF. The CDR3 DNA sequence: TGCAGCGTTCGGACAGGGCCATACACTGAAACTTTCTTT. The V gene is TRBV29-1, the J gene TRBJ1-1; 8 bases are shared with TRBD1. The CDR3 consists of 13 residues. CDR1 and CDR2 (germline): SQVTM, ANQGSEA.

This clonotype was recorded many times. CDR3 coding DNA: TGTGCCAGCAGACGCCTGGGGAATGAGCAGTTCTTC. Encoded protein: CASRRLGNEQFF. The chain couples TRBV6-2 or TRBV6-3 to TRBJ2-1; D unclear. The CDR3 spans 12 residues. V was cut by 6 bases and J by 7 bases, with 10 bases left in between. Germline CDR1 and CDR2: MNHEY and SVGEGT.

The CDR3 DNA reads as TGTGCCAGCAGTACTGATTCGGGGGATTCCGGGGAGCTGTTTTTT. As protein: CASSTDSGDSGELFF. The chain recombines TRBV6-2 or TRBV6-3 with TRBJ2-2; D perhaps matches TRBD2 (6 bases). This CDR3 comprises 15 residues. V dropped 5 bases and J dropped 6 bases, with 16 bases sitting between them. The germline CDR1 and CDR2 sequences are MNHEY and SVGEGT.

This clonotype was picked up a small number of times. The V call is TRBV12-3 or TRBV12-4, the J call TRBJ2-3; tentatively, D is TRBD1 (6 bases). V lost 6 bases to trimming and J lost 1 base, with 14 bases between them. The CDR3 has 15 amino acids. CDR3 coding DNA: TGTGCCAGCAGCCTTTTCCCAGGGGGCACAGATACGCAGTATTTT. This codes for CASSLFPGGTDTQYF.

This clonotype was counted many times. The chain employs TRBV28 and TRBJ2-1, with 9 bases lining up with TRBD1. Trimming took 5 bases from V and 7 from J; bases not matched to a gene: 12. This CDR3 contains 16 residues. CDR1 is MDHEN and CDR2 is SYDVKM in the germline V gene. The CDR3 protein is CASSEGYRGLMNEQFF. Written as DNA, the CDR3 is TGTGCCAGCAGTGAGGGATACAGGGGGCTTATGAATGAGCAGTTCTTC.

This CDR3 is CASSRYPTSGETQYF. The CDR3 DNA reads as TGTGCCAGCAGCCGCTACCCGACTAGCGGAGAGACCCAGTACTTC. The rearrangement links TRBV7-2 to TRBJ2-5; 9 bases map to TRBD2. CDR3 length: 15 amino acids. CDR1 and CDR2 (germline): SGHTA, FQGNSA. Trimming took 5 bases from V and 4 from J; bases not matched to a gene: 8.

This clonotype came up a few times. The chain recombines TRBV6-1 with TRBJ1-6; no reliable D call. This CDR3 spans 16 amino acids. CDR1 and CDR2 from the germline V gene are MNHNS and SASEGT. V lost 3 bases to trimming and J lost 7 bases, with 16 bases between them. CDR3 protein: CASSEIPLRGNSPLHF. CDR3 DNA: TGTGCCAGCAGTGAGATTCCTCTCAGAGGGAATTCACCCCTCCACTTT.

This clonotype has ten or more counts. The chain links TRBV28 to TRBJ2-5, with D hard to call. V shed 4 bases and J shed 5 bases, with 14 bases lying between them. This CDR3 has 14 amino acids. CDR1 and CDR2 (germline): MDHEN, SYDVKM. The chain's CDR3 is CASSSYEVRETQYF. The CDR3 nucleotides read TGTGCCAGCAGTTCCTATGAGGTTCGGGAGACCCAGTACTTC.

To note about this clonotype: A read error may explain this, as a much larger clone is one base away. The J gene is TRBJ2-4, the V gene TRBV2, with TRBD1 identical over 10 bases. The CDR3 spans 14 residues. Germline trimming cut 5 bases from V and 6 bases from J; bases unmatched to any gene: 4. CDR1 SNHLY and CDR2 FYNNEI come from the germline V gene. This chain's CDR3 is CASSLRTGGNIQYF. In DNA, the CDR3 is TGTGCCAGCAGTCTACGGACAGGGGGAAACATTCAGTACTTC. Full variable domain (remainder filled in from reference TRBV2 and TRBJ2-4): EPEVTQTPSHQVTQMGQEVILRCVPISNHLYFYWYRQILGQKVEFLVSFYNNEISEKSEIFDDQFSVERPDGSNFTLKIRSTKLEDSAMYFCASSLRTGGNIQYFGAGTRLSVL.

CDR3 residues: CASSPLYPARNTGELFF. CDR3 DNA sequence: TGTGCCAGCAGCCCCCTGTATCCAGCGCGGAACACCGGGGAGCTGTTTTTT. The gene calls are TRBV7-2 and TRBJ2-2; D remains unclear. Germline CDR1 SGHTA, CDR2 FQGNSA. The CDR3 totals 17 residues. The V gene lost 5 bases and the J gene lost 1 base, with 17 bases spanning the gap. Variable domain in full (rest from reference TRBV7-2 and TRBJ2-2): GAGVSQSPSNKVTEKGKDVELRCDPISGHTALYWYRQSLGQGLEFLIYFQGNSAPDKSGLPSDRFSAERTGGSVSTLTIQRTQQEDSAVYLCASSPLYPARNTGELFFGEGSRLTVL.

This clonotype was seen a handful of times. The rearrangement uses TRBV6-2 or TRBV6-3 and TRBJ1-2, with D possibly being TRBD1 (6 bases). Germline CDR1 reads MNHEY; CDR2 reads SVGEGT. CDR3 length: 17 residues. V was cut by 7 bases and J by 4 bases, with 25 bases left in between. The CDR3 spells CASTPRRDNAGLYGYTF. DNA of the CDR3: TGTGCCAGCACTCCCCGACGGGACAACGCCGGACTCTATGGCTACACCTTC.

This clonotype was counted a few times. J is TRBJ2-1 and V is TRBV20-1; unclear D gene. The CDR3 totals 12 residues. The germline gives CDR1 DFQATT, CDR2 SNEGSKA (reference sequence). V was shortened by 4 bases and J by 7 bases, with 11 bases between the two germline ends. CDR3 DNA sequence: TGCAGTGCTAACCGACTGGGGAATGAGCAGTTCTTC. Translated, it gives CSANRLGNEQFF.

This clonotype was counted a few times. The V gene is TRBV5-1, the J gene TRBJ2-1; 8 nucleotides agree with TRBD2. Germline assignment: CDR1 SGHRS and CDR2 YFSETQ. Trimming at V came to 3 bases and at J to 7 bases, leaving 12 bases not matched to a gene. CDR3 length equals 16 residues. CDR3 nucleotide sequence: TGCGCCAGCAGCTCTCATGGGGAGCGGGAGTATAATGAGCAGTTCTTC. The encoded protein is CASSSHGEREYNEQFF. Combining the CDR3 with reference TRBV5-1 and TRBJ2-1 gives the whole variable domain KAGVTQTPRYLIKTRGQQVTLSCSPISGHRSVSWYQQTPGQGLQFLFEYFSETQRNKGNFPGRFSGRQFSNSRSEMNVSTLELGDSALYLCASSSHGEREYNEQFFGPGTRLTVL.

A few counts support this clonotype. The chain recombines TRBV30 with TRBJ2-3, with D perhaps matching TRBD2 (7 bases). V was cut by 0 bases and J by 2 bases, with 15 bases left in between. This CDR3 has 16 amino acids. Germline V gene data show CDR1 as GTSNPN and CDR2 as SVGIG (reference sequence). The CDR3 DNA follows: TGTGCCTGGAGTGTGGGGGGGGCTCCCCTCACAGATACGCAGTATTTT. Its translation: CAWSVGGAPLTDTQYF.